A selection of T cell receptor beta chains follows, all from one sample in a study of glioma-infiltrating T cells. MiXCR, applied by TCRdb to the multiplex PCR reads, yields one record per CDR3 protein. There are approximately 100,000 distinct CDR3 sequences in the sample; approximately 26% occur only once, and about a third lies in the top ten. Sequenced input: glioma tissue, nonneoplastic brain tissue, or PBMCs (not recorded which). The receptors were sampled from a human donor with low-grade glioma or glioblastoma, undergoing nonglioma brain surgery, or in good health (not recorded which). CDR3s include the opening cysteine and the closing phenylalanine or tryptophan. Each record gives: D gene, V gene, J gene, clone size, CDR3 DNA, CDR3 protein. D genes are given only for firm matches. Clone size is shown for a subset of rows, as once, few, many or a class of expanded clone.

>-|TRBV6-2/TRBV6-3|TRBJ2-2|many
TGTGCCAGCAGTTATGGGGCCGGGGAGCTGTTTTTT
CASSYGAGELFF
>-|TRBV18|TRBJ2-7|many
TGTGCCAGCTCACCCACTAGCACGCAACCCAGCGAGCAGTACTTC
CASSPTSTQPSEQYF
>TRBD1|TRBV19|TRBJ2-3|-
TGTGCCAGTAGGGATATTCGGGACAGTGTCACATATACGCAGTATTTT
CASRDIRDSVTYTQYF
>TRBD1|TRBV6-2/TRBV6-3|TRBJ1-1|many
TGTGCCAGCAGTGCAGGGGGCGCTTCGAACACTGAAGCTTTCTTT
CASSAGGASNTEAFF
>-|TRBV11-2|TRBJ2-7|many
TGTGCCAGCAGCTCCCGGGACACCCTTTACGAGCAGTACTTC
CASSSRDTLYEQYF
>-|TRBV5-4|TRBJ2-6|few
TGTGCCAGCAGCCCCAATGCCGGTACTGGGGCCAACGTCCTGACTTTC
CASSPNAGTGANVLTF
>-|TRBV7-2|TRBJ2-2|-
TGTGCCAGCAATACCAAGACTACCACTAACACCGGGGAGCTGTTTTTT
CASNTKTTTNTGELFF
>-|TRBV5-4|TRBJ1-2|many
TGTGCCAGCAGCTGGGGGGCAGCTCGATGGGATGGCTACACCTTC
CASSWGAARWDGYTF
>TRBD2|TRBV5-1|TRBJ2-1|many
TGCGCCAGCAGCTTGGTGGCGGGAGGGCTCGATGAGCAGTTCTTC
CASSLVAGGLDEQFF
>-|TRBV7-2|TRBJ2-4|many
TGTGCCAGCAGCTCGCTGGGGGTAGCCAAAAACATTCAGTACTTC
CASSSLGVAKNIQYF
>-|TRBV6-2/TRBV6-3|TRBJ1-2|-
TGTGCCAGCAGGGGAGTCGACGGGCGGGACTATGGCTACACCTTC
CASRGVDGRDYGYTF
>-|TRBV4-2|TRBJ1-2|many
TGTGCCAGCAGCCAAGATGTCGTAGGGCGAGGCTACACCTTC
CASSQDVVGRGYTF
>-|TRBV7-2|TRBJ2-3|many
TGTGCCAGCAGCATTGGGCGAAGCACAGATACGCAGTATTTT
CASSIGRSTDTQYF
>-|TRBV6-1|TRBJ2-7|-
TGTGCCGGCAGCGGACGGCCTTCGCAGTACTTT
CAGSGRPSQYF
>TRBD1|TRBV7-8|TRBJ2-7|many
TGTGCCAGCAGCCTTATTGAGACAGGGACCGAGCAGTACTTC
CASSLIETGTEQYF
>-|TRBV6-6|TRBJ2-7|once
TGTGCCAGCAGTTACTCGCTTCCTGGCGGGATCTACAACGAGCAGTACTTC
CASSYSLPGGIYNEQYF
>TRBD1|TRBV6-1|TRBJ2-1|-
TGTGCCAGCAGGCTCCGGGACAGGGACAATGAGCAGTTCTTC
CASRLRDRDNEQFF
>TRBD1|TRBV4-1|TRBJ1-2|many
TGCGCCAGCAGCCCAAACACAGGGGGTTGGTATGGCTACACCTTC
CASSPNTGGWYGYTF
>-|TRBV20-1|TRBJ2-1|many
TGCAGTGCTAGAGGAGCGAATGAGCAGTTCTTC
CSARGANEQFF
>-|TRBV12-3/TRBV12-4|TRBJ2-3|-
TGTGCCAGCAGTATCAGGGCAGATACGCAGTATTTT
CASSIRADTQYF
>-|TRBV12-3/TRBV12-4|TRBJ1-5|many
TGTGCCAGCAGTCCACAGGGAGACAATCAGCCCCAGCATTTT
CASSPQGDNQPQHF
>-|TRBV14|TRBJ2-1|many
TGTGCCAGCAAGATGGGCTGGACCTCCTACAATGAGCAGTTCTTC
CASKMGWTSYNEQFF
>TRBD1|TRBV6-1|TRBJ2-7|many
TGTGCCAGCAGAGGACTGGGGGGACAGGGAGACGAGCAGTACTTC
CASRGLGGQGDEQYF
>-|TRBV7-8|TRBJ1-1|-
TGTGCCTTCAGAGAAAGATCGAACACTGAAGCGTTCTTT
CAFRERSNTEAFF
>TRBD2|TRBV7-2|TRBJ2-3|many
TGTGCCAGCAGCTTAGCCGGGAGGGGGCAGTATTTT
CASSLAGRGQYF
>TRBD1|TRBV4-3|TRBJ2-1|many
TGCGCCAGCAGCCAGATATCCGGGACAGGGCTCAATGAGCAGTTCTTC
CASSQISGTGLNEQFF